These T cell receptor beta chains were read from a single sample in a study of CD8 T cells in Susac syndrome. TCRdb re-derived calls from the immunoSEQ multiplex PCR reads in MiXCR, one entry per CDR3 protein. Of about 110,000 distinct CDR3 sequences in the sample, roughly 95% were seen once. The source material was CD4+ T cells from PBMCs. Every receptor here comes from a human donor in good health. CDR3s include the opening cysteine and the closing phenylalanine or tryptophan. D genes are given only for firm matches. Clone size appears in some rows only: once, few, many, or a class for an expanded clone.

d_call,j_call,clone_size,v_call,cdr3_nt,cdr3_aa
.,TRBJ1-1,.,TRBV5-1,TGCGCCAGCAGCTTTACCACAGTGGCGGGAGCAGCTTTCTTT,CASSFTTVAGAAFF
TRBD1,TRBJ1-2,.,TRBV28,TGTGCCAGCAGTGATCTCCGGGACAGGGCTAACTATGGCTACACCTTC,CASSDLRDRANYGYTF
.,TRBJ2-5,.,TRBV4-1,TGCGCCAGCAGCCGAGATATTGTAGGGATGGGGGAGACCCAGTACTTC,CASSRDIVGMGETQYF
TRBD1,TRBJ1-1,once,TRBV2,TGTGCCAGCAGTCTATTAACAGGGGACACTGAAGCTTTCTTT,CASSLLTGDTEAFF
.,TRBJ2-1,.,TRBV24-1,TGTGCCACCAGTGATCAGGGGGACTTGAGCAATGAGCAGTTCTTC,CATSDQGDLSNEQFF
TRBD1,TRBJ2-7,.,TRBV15,TGTGCCACCAGCAGAGATGCGGGGACAGGGGGAAGAGGCGAGCAGTACTTC,CATSRDAGTGGRGEQYF
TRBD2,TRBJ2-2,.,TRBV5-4,TGTGCCAGCAGCCGAGCGGGAGGGGGCACCGGGGAGCTGTTTTTT,CASSRAGGGTGELFF
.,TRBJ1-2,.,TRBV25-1,TGTGCCAGCAGTGATCCCCGACAGAATGGCTACACCTTC,CASSDPRQNGYTF
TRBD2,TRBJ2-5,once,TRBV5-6,TGTGCCAGCAGCCAACTTAGCGGGGTAGAGACCCAGTACTTC,CASSQLSGVETQYF
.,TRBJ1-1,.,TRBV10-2,TGCGCCAGTCTACAGGGAGGAAGGAACACTGAAGCTTTCTTT,CASLQGGRNTEAFF
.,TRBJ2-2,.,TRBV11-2,TGTGCCAGCAGCTCTGGGGCTAAGAACACCGGGGAGCTGTTTTTT,CASSSGAKNTGELFF
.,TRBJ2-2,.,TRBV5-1,TGCGCCAGCAGCTTGAGGCTAGCTCTTAACACCGGGGAGCTGTTTTTT,CASSLRLALNTGELFF
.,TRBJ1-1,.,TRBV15,TGTGCCACCAGCAGGGGGACGCTAGCTGAAGCTTTCTTT,CATSRGTLAEAFF
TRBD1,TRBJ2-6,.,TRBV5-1,TGCGCCAGCAGTCAAAATCCGGGACAGGGTGTCTCTGGGGCCAACGTCCTGACTTTC,CASSQNPGQGVSGANVLTF
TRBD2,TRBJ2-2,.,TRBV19,TGTGCCAGTATCTCGACTAGCGGGTCCGGGGAGCTGTTTTTT,CASISTSGSGELFF
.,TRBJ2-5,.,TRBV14,TGTGCCAGCAGCCATAGATCCCACAACAGGATGCAAGAGACCCAGTACTTC,CASSHRSHNRMQETQYF
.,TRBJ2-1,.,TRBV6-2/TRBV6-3,TGTGCCAGCAGTCGCGGTCTAGCCCTCTCCTACAATGAGCAGTTCTTC,CASSRGLALSYNEQFF
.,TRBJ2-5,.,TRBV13,TGTGCCAGCAGCTTAGGTCTACAGGGTGAAGAGACCCAGTACTTC,CASSLGLQGEETQYF
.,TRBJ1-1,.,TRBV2,TGTGCCAGCAGTGAACAGAACACTGAAGCTTTCTTT,CASSEQNTEAFF
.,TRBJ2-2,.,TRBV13,TGTGCCAGCAGCCCCCAAGGCACCGGGGAGCTGTTTTTT,CASSPQGTGELFF
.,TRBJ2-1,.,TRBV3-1,TGTGCCAGCAGCCCCGGGGTCTTTGAGCAGTTCTTC,CASSPGVFEQFF
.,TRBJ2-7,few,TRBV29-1,TGCAGCTTCTCCCGGGGGCAGGGGACTTACGAGCAGTACTTC,CSFSRGQGTYEQYF
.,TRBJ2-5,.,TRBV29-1,TGCAGCGTTGAGGACACGGAAGGGCAAGAGACCCAGTACTTC,CSVEDTEGQETQYF
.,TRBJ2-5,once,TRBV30,TGTGCCACGGGGGAGACCCAGTACTTC,CATGETQYF
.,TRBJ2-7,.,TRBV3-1,TGTGCCAGCAGCCGCCGCAGGGCGACTCAGGCGGGCGAGCAGTACTTC,CASSRRRATQAGEQYF
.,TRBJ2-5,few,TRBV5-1,TGCGCCAGCAGCTTGGGTACCGTGACGGGGACCCAGTACTTC,CASSLGTVTGTQYF
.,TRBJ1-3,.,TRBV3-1,TGTGCCAGCAGCCAAGGCACCGCGGGGAGCTCTGGAAACACCATATATTTT,CASSQGTAGSSGNTIYF
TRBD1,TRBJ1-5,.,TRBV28,TGTGCCAGCAGTTTTCAAGGGGGCCGGAGTCAGCCCCAGCATTTT,CASSFQGGRSQPQHF
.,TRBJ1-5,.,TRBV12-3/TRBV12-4,TGTGCCAGCAGTTTAAACAGGAGGGAGGTGCAGCCCCAGCATTTT,CASSLNRREVQPQHF
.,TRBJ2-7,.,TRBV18,TGTGCCAGCTCAACCGGGACGGAATTTTACGAGCAGTACTTC,CASSTGTEFYEQYF
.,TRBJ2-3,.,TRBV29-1,TGCAGCGTTGCGCCGGGACTGGGCACAGATACGCAGTATTTT,CSVAPGLGTDTQYF
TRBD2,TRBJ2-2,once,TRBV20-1,TGCAGTGCTAGGACTAGCTGGCGAAACACCGGGGAGCTGTTTTTT,CSARTSWRNTGELFF
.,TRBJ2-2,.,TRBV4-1,TGCGCCAGCAGCCACCTCCTCGGGGAGCTGTTTTTT,CASSHLLGELFF
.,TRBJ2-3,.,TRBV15,TGTGCCACCAGCAGAGATCGAGGGGCGTCGTCAGATACGCAGTATTTT,CATSRDRGASSDTQYF
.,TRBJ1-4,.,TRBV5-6,TGTGCCAGCAGCTTGTACTTAGAGGATAATGAAAAACTGTTTTTT,CASSLYLEDNEKLFF
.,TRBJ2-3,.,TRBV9,TGTGCCAGCAGCGTGGGCTACACAGATACGCAGTATTTT,CASSVGYTDTQYF
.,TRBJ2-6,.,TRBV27,TGTGCCAGCAGAACAGGGTTGGGGCCCTCTGGGGCCAACGTCCTGACTTTC,CASRTGLGPSGANVLTF